Included here is one T cell receptor (beta chain) sequence, with context. The junction had 5 bases not matched to a gene; V was cut back by 10 bases and J by 2 bases. The CDR3 consists of 14 residues. CDR1 is LNHDA, CDR2 SQIVND, per germline (reference sequence). This sample is drawn from a study of blood T cell repertoires in COVID-19. About the research overall: Acute and convalescent COVID-19 samples came from the United States, Italy and Spain. PBMCs, B-cell-depleted T cells, or T cells provided the cDNA or gDNA that made up the material.

In the original processing: Scientists estimated how many nucleated cells there were by amplifying reference gene primers. Measured with immunoSEQ multiplex PCR; TCRdb has only the in-frame clones, and not every one. The V and J calls and clone size were taken over from that table, and D and trimming were inferred from the DNA. This table has about 260,000 clones, around four fifths appearing once. This receptor was identified in an elderly woman with acute or convalescent COVID-19. Sequenced: peripheral blood. The V call is TRBV19, the J call TRBJ2-2; 9 bases line up with TRBD1. In nucleotides, the CDR3 is TGTGCCACCTCGGGACAGGGAAACACCGGGGAGCTGTTTTTT. This encodes CATSGQGNTGELFF.